This T cell receptor beta chain originates from a study of breast tumors, draining lymph nodes, adjacent tissues. Findings and limits, study-wide: Tumor TCR diversity was below lymph nodes but above nontumor tissue. Tumor T cell lymph node origin was a supported hypothesis, not proven. Most tumor T cells seemingly derive from lymph node, then expand in tumor.

TCRdb re-derived calls from the multiplex PCR reads in MiXCR, one entry per CDR3 protein. The sample has 150,000 to 250,000 distinct CDR3 sequences; roughly 29% are singletons. Breast cancer patients provided tissue from their axillary draining lymph nodes. This clonotype occurred a few times. Antigen: not known. Germline loops: CDR1 KGHSH, CDR2 LQKENI. This CDR3 has 15 residues. Trimming took 2 bases from V and 3 from J, leaving 13 bases between them. Sequencing was carried out using axillary lymph node tissue. V usage is TRBV18 and J usage is TRBJ2-5; perhaps TRBD1 as D (6 bases). The receptor's source is a female donor with breast cancer. Some clones in this sample may be carry-over from other donors' samples. CDR3 amino acids: CASSPTGLGKETQYF. DNA of the CDR3: TGTGCCAGCTCACCAACAGGGCTGGGGAAAGAGACCCAGTACTTC.